This paragraph covers one T cell receptor beta chain sequence. What it recognizes is unknown. The data derive from a study of cytomegalovirus exposure and HLA in healthy donors. The ends lost 5 bases at V and 0 bases at J; junction bases unmatched: 7. Germline V gene sequence: CDR1 SGHAT, CDR2 FQNNGV. The length of the CDR3 is 15 residues. Regarding the study as a whole: A prior analysis recorded that most TCR beta V segments were productive about 90% or about 30% of the time. Excluded were some V segments that proved indistinguishable, including TRBV6-2 and TRBV6-3.

The PCR ran on 60 Vbeta and 13 Jbeta primers. Sequenced by immunoSEQ multiplex PCR; TCRdb stores in-frame clones only, minus some. Here the sample spans under 300,000 clones, roughly 86% being singletons. This sequence joins TRBV11-2 and TRBJ2-7; TRBD2 agrees at 7 bases. The clonotype was recovered from a woman aged 40 to 50 in good health and CMV-seropositive. Input material: PBMCs. The CDR3 DNA is TGTGCCAGCAGCAAGGGACTACCTCACTCCTACGAGCAGTACTTC. It is translated as CASSKGLPHSYEQYF. Combining the CDR3 with reference TRBV11-2 and TRBJ2-7 gives the whole variable domain EAGVAQSPRYKIIEKRQSVAFWCNPISGHATLYWYQQILGQGPKLLIQFQNNGVVDDSQLPKDRFSAERLKGVDSTLKIQPAKLEDSAVYLCASSKGLPHSYEQYFGPGTRLTVT.